This paragraph covers one T cell receptor (beta chain) sequence. Antigen unknown. This may be a read error: a much more frequent sequence differs by one nucleotide. TCR beta CDR3 regions were amplified from RNA. The HTBI primer set served for first-round RT-PCR of the TCR CDR3. In TCRdb, the multiplex PCR reads were re-called with MiXCR into one record per CDR3 protein. The table lists some 400,000 distinct CDR3 sequences, around an eighth of them singletons. These data come from a study of T cells in Graves' hyperthyroidism and ophthalmopathy. Patients aged 18 to 65 had newly diagnosed hyperthyroidism lasting under 2 months. Investigators excluded patients with uncontrolled infection, other autoimmune disease, pregnancy or lactation. Orbital computed tomography, thyroid ultrasound, serum thyroxine and TRAb, and clinical symptoms together informed the diagnoses. Whole-study results and caveats: Ophthalmopathy was identified by the model a median about 6 months ahead of onset.

Sequenced: blood. The sequence derives from a young man with Graves' hyperthyroidism that later progressed to Graves' ophthalmopathy.

CDR3 DNA: TGTGCCAGCAGCCCCTCAAAGGGGAACAGTGAAGCTTTCTTT. Its translation: CASSPSKGNSEAFF. V and J are TRBV3-1 and TRBJ1-1; perhaps TRBD1 as D (5 bases). Germline CDR1 LGHDT, CDR2 YNNKEL (reference sequence). This CDR3 comprises 14 residues.